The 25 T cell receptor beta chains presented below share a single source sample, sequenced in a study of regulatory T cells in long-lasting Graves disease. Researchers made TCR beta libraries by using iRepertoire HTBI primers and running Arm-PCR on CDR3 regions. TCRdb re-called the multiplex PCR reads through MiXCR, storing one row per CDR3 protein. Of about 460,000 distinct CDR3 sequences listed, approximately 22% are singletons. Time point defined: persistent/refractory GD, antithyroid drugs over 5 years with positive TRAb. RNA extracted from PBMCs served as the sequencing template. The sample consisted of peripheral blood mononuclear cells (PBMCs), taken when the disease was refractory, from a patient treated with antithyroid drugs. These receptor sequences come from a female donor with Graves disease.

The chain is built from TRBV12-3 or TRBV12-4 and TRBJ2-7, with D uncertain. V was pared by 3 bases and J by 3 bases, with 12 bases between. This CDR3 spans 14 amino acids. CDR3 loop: CASSFSRNHYEQYF. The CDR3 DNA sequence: TGTGCCAGCAGTTTCTCCAGGAACCACTACGAGCAGTACTTC.

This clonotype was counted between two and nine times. The CDR3 loop is CASSVGGYTEAFF. The CDR3 DNA reads as TGTGCCAGCAGCGTAGGAGGATACACTGAAGCTTTCTTT. The chain is built from TRBV9 and TRBJ1-1; D not certain. Germline V lookup: CDR1 SGDLS, CDR2 YYNGEE. The CDR3 sequence is 13 residues long. V was clipped by 0 bases and J by 3 bases, with 6 bases between them. Based on the CDR3 plus reference TRBV9 and TRBJ1-1, the full variable domain is DSGVTQTPKHLITATGQRVTLRCSPRSGDLSVYWYQQSLDQGLQFLIQYYNGEERAKGNILERFSAQQFPDLHSELNLSSLELGDSALYFCASSVGGYTEAFFGQGTRLTVV.

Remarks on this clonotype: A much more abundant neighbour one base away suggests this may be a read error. The CDR3 loop reads CASSSRWGDSSYEQYF. The DNA for the CDR3 is TGTGCCAGCAGCTCCAGATGGGGGGACAGCTCCTACGAGCAGTACTTC. This chain links TRBV11-2 with TRBJ2-7; D perhaps matches TRBD1 (7 bases). V was shortened by 4 bases and J by 0 bases, with 16 bases between the two germline ends. The CDR3 totals 16 residues. From germline, CDR1 is SGHAT and CDR2 FQNNGV.

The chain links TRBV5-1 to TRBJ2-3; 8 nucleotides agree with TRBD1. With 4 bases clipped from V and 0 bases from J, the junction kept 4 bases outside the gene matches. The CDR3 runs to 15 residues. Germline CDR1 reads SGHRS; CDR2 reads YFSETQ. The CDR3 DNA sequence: TGCGCCAGCAGCATAGACAGGGGAAGCACAGATACGCAGTATTTT. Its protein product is CASSIDRGSTDTQYF. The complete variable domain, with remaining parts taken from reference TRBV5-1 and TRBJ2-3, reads KAGVTQTPRYLIKTRGQQVTLSCSPISGHRSVSWYQQTPGQGLQFLFEYFSETQRNKGNFPGRFSGRQFSNSRSEMNVSTLELGDSALYLCASSIDRGSTDTQYFGPGTRLTVL.

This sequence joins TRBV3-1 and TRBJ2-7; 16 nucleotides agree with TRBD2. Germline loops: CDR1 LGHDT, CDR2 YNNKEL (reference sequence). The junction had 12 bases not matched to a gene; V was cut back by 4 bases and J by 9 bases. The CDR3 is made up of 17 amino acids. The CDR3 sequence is CASSPSTGLAGGAGQYF. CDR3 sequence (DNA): TGTGCCAGCAGCCCCAGCACGGGACTAGCGGGGGGGGCGGGGCAGTACTTC.

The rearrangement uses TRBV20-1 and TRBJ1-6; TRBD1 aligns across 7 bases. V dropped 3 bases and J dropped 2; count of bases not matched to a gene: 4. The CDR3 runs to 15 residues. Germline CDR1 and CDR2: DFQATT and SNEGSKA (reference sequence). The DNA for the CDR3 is TGCAGTGCTAGCGGACAGGCAACCTATAATTCACCCCTCCACTTT. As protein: CSASGQATYNSPLHF.

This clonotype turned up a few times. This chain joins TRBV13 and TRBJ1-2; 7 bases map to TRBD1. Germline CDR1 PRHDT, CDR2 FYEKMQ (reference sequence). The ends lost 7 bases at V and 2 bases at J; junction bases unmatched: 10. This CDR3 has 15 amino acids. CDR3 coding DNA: TGTGCCAGCACGCCGAGGGGCAGGGGGAACTATGGCTACACCTTC. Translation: CASTPRGRGNYGYTF.

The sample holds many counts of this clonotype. Here the CDR3 DNA reads TGTGCCAGCCGCCGGGGTGGGGGCAAATTATTCACCTACGAGCAGTACTTC. Its protein product is CASRRGGGKLFTYEQYF. The genes are TRBV6-1 and TRBJ2-7, with D tentatively TRBD1 (6 bases). V was clipped by 8 bases and J by 2 bases, with 25 bases between them. The CDR3 is 17 amino acids. From germline, CDR1 is MNHNS and CDR2 SASEGT.

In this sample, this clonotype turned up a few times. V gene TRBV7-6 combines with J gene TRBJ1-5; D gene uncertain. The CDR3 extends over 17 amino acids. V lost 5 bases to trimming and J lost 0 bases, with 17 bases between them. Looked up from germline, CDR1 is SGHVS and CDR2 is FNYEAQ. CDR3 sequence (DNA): TGTGCCAGCAGCCTGACCGGGTCCACCGATAGCAATCAGCCCCAGCATTTT. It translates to CASSLTGSTDSNQPQHF.

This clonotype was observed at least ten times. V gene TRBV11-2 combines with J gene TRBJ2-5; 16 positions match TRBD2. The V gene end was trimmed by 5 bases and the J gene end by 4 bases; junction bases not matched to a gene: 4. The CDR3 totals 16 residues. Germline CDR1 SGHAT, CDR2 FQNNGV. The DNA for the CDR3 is TGTGCCAGCAGCCATGGGACTAGCGGGGGGGCAGAGACCCAGTACTTC. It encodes CASSHGTSGGAETQYF.

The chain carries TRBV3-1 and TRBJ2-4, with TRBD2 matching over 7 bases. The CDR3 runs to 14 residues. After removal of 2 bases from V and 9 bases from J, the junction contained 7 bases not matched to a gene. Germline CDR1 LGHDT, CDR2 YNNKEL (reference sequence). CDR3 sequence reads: CASSQMGGEGIQYF. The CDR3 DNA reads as TGTGCCAGCAGCCAAATGGGGGGGGAGGGCATTCAGTACTTC.

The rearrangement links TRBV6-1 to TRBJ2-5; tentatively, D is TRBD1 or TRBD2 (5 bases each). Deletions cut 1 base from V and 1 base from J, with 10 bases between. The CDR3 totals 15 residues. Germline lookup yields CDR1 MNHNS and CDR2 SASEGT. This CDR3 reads CASSEGGTLQETQYF. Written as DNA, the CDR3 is TGTGCCAGCAGTGAAGGGGGGACCCTCCAAGAGACCCAGTACTTC.

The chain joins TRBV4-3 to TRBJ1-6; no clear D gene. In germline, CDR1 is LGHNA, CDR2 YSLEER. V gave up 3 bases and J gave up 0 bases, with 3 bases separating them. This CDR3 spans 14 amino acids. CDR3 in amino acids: CASSQISYNSPLHF. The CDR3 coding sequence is TGCGCCAGCAGCCAGATCTCCTATAATTCACCCCTCCACTTT.

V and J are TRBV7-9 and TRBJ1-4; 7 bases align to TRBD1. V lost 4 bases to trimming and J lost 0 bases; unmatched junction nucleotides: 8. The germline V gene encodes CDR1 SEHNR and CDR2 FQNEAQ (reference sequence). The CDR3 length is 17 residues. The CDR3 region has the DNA TGTGCCAGCAGCTCCTACAGGGGCGCCGCAACTAATGAAAAACTGTTTTTT. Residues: CASSSYRGAATNEKLFF.

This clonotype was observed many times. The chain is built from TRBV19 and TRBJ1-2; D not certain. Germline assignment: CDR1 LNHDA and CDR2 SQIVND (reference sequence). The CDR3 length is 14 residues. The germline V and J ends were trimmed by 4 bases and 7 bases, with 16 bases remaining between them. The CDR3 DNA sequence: TGTGCCAGTAGTACCCACGGCCAGCTTAGTGGCTACACCTTC. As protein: CASSTHGQLSGYTF.

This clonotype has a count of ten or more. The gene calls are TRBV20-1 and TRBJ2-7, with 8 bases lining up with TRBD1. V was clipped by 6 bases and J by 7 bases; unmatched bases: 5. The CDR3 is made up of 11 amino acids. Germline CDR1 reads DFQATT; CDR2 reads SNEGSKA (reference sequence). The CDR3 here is CSAGQGREQYF. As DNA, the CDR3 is TGCAGTGCCGGACAGGGCCGGGAGCAGTACTTC.

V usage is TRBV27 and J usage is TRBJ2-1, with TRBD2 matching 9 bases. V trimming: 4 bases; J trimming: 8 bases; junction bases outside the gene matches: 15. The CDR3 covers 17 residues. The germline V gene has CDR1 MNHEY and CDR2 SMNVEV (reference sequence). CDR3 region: CASSSIGASGRIDEQFF. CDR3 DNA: TGTGCCAGCAGTTCTATAGGGGCCAGCGGGAGGATCGATGAGCAGTTCTTC.

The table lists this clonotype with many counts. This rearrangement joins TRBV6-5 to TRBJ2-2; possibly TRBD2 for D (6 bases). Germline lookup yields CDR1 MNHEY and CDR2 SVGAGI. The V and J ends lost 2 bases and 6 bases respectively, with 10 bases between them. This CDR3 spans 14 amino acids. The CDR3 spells CASSYAREAGELFF. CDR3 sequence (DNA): TGTGCCAGCAGTTACGCCAGGGAGGCCGGGGAGCTGTTTTTT.

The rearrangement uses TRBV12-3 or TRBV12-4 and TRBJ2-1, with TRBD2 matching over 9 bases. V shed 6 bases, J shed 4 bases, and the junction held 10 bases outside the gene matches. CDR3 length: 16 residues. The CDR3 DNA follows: TGTGCCAGCAGGGGGGCTAGCGGGACATCATACAATGAGCAGTTCTTC. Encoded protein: CASRGASGTSYNEQFF.

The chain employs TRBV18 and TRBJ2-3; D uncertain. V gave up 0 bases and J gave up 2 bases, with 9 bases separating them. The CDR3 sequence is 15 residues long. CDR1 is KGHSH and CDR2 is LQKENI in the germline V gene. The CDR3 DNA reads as TGTGCCAGCTCACCACCCGGCCGGATCACAGATACGCAGTATTTT. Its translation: CASSPPGRITDTQYF.

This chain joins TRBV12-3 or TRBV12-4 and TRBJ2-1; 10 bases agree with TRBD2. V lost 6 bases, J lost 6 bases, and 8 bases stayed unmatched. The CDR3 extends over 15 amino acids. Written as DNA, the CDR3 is TGTGCCAGCAGCCTCGGGACTAGCGTCCCCAATGAGCAGTTCTTC. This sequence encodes CASSLGTSVPNEQFF.

In nucleotides, the CDR3 is TGTGCCAGCAGTGAATCCAGGTACAATGAGCAGTTCTTC. Its translation: CASSESRYNEQFF. The rearrangement uses TRBV2 and TRBJ2-1; no reliable D call. The V gene lost 2 bases and the J gene lost 4 bases, with 6 bases spanning the gap. Germline V gene sequence: CDR1 SNHLY, CDR2 FYNNEI. The CDR3 is 13 amino acids.

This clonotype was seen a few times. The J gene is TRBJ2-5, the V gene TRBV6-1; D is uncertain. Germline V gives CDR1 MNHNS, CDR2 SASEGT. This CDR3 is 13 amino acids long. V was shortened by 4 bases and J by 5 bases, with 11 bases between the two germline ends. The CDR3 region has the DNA TGTGCCAGCAGTGCTATAGGTTGGGAGACCCAGTACTTC. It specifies CASSAIGWETQYF.

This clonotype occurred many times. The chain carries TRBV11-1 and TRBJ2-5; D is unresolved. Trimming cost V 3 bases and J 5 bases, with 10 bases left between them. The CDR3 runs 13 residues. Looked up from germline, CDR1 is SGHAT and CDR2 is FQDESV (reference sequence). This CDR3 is CASSFARGETQYF. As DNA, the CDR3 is TGTGCCAGCAGCTTTGCTCGTGGGGAGACCCAGTACTTC.

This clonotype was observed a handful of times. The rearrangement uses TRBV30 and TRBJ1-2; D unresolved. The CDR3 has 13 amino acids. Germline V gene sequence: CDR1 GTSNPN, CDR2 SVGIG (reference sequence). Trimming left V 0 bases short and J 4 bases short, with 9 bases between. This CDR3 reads CAWSVLGFYGYTF. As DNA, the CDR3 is TGTGCCTGGAGTGTACTGGGGTTCTATGGCTACACCTTC.